This TCR beta chain was retrieved from a study of blood T cell repertoires in COVID-19. Original processing methods: From reference gene primer amplification, estimates of nucleated cell counts were derived. Sequencing was performed with immunoSEQ multiplex PCR; in TCRdb, only in-frame clones are kept and a portion is missing. Clone size and V and J calls were adopted from that table, with D and trimming inferred from the DNA. The sample lists 150,000 to 200,000 clones, about nine tenths seen once, with around 1.9% in the top ten. This clone was seen only once. CDR1 is LNHDA and CDR2 is SQIVND in the germline V gene (reference sequence). V lost 6 bases and J 7 bases, leaving 19 bases between the germline ends. The CDR3 has 14 residues.

The chain couples TRBV19 to TRBJ2-7; D possibly corresponds to TRBD2 (5 bases). The source material was peripheral blood. This clonotype was sampled from a man younger than 30 who had recovered from COVID-19. The CDR3 protein is CASRPHERDMEQYF. CDR3 in DNA: TGTGCCAGTAGACCCCATGAGAGGGATATGGAGCAGTACTTC. The full variable domain, its missing parts supplied by reference TRBV19 and TRBJ2-7, is DGGITQSPKYLFRKEGQNVTLSCEQNLNHDAMYWYRQDPGQGLRLIYYSQIVNDFQKGDIAEGYSVSREKKESFPLTVTSAQKNPTAFYLCASRPHERDMEQYFGPGTRLTVT.